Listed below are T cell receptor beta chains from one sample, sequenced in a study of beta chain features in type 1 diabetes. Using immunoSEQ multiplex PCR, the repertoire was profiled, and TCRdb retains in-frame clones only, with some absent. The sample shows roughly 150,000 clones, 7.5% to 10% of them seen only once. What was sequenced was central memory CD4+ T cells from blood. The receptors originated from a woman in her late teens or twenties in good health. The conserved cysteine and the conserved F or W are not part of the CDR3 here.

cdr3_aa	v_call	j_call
ASSLGRGSNNEQF	TRBV11-3	TRBJ2-1
SGWREYTEAF	TRBV29-1	TRBJ1-1
ASSLTGNTEAF	TRBV11-3	TRBJ1-1
ASSDSGGADTQY	TRBV25-1	TRBJ2-3
ASSIGLAGGSFQETQY	TRBV5-1	TRBJ2-5
ASSRGEYGYT	TRBV11-2	TRBJ1-2
AISVGADTQY	TRBV10-3	TRBJ2-3
ASSIQGGRGETQY	TRBV9	TRBJ2-5
ASSRTGANYGYT	TRBV6-5	TRBJ1-2
SVIRQQNTEAF	TRBV29-1	TRBJ1-1
ASSLSPIGGASTDTQY	TRBV7-3	TRBJ2-3
ASSSQVSNTEAF	TRBV5-1	TRBJ1-1
ASSLYQGASGELF	TRBV5-5	TRBJ2-2
ASSQVTSGAYNEQF	TRBV7-2	TRBJ2-1
ASSQPGGRDSSNQPQH	TRBV4-1	TRBJ1-5
ASSPSLQSSNTEAF	TRBV18	TRBJ1-1
ASSLLSGGFYEQY	TRBV27	TRBJ2-7
ASSLWGRDRGQETQY	TRBV7-9	TRBJ2-5
ASSFSDGGYTIY	TRBV11-1	TRBJ1-3
ASSRTGGLGYIETQY	TRBV4-1	TRBJ2-5
ASNGADSLSTDTQY	TRBV6-6	TRBJ2-3